The T cell receptor (beta chain) described here comes from a study of T-cell memory formation after mild COVID-19. Study background: Largely, TCR clusters stayed within a single donor. The study's findings and limits: Contracting CD4+ clones sat mainly in CM and EM; CD8+ in EMRA. Cross-reactive memory seemingly joined, as some responding clones were found in pre-infection memory.

With respect to this clonotype: The antigen is undetermined.

Germline loops: CDR1 SGHAT, CDR2 FQNNGV. The CDR3 is made up of 15 amino acids. Losses at the gene ends were 5 bases for V and 1 base for J; bases not matched to a gene: 7. Each CDR3 protein gets one entry after TCRdb re-called the 5' RACE reads with MiXCR. The sample has 450,000 or so distinct CDR3 sequences; about 23% are singletons. The origin of this receptor is an adult woman who had mild COVID-19 (a few samples of this study predate the infection). Cell type and time point are not known. The sequenced sample was PBMCs or a T cell subset sorted from them (not recorded which). This chain uses TRBV11-2 with TRBJ1-2; 7 bases line up with TRBD1. CDR3 in DNA: TGTGCCAGCAGCACCTGGACAGGCCATAACTATGGCTACACCTTC. This gives the protein CASSTWTGHNYGYTF.